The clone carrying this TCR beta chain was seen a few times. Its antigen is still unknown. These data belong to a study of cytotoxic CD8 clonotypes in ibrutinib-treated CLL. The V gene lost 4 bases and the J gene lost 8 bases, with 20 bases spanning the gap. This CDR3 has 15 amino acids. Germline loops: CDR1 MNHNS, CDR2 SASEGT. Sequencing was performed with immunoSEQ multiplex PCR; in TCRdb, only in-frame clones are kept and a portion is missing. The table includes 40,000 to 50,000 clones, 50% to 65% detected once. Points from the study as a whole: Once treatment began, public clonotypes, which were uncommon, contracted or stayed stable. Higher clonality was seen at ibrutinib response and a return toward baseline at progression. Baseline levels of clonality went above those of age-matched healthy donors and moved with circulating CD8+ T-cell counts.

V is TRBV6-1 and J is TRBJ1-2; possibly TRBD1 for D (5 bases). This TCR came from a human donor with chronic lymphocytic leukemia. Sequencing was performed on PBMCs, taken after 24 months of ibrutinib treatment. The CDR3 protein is CASSGSTVATQGYTF. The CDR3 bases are TGTGCCAGCAGTGGCTCGACAGTAGCGACCCAAGGCTACACCTTC.